What follows is one T cell receptor (beta chain) and its context. Its antigen is as yet unknown. Germline V lookup: CDR1 SGHNT, CDR2 YYREEE (reference sequence). The junction had 8 bases not matched to a gene; V was cut back by 4 bases and J by 5 bases. The CDR3 contains 14 residues. The sample originates from a study of cytomegalovirus exposure and HLA in healthy donors. The study's findings and limits: In a later analysis, several top co-occurrence clusters appeared linked to parvovirus B19, influenza, CMV and Epstein-Barr virus. Per published reports, the classifier diagnosed cytomegalovirus status with high specificity and sensitivity. Follow-up analysis later connected one missense variant in DCLRE1C with trimming of TCR beta V- and J-genes. The study assumed roughly uniform donor sequencing depth for presence/absence analyses.

It was with 60 Vbeta and 13 Jbeta primers that the PCR ran. Assay used: immunoSEQ multiplex PCR; TCRdb lists only in-frame clones, some missing. The table has about 92,000 clones, more than 65% seen once. The chain links TRBV5-4 to TRBJ1-1; 7 bases align to TRBD1. The sequence derives from a girl aged 2-10 years in good health and CMV-seropositive. Sequencing was done on a sample of PBMCs. The CDR3 sequence: CASSPRDRLTEAFF. CDR3 nucleotide sequence: TGTGCCAGCAGCCCCCGGGACAGATTAACTGAAGCTTTCTTT.